This is a list of T cell receptor beta chains from one sample in a study of somatic mutations in cytotoxic T cells in rheumatoid arthritis. Generated by immunoSEQ multiplex PCR, the TCRdb table keeps only in-frame clones and is missing some. In the table there are about 2,600 clones, approximately 80% of which are singletons. Sample: CD8+ T cells sorted from blood. The receptors were gathered from a man aged 60 to 69 with rheumatoid arthritis. The CDR3 runs from the conserved cysteine through the conserved F or W. The order of the fields is J gene, clone size, V gene, CDR3 length, D gene, CDR3 protein, CDR3 DNA. D genes are given only for firm matches. The size field is filled for only some rows; it gives once, few, many or a size class.

j_gene: TRBJ2-7
abundance: .
v_gene: TRBV2
len: 14
d_gene: TRBD2
CDR3aa: CASSTSGGIYEQYF
CDR3nt: TGTGCCAGCAGTACTAGCGGGGGGATCTACGAGCAGTACTTC

j_gene: TRBJ2-2
abundance: .
v_gene: TRBV7-9
len: 13
d_gene: .
CDR3aa: CASDTGFTGELFF
CDR3nt: TGTGCCAGCGATACAGGGTTCACCGGGGAGCTGTTTTTT

j_gene: TRBJ2-1
abundance: .
v_gene: TRBV11-2
len: 17
d_gene: TRBD2
CDR3aa: CASSPRLAGGSYNEQFF
CDR3nt: TGTGCCAGCAGCCCTCGACTAGCGGGGGGTTCCTACAATGAGCAGTTCTTC

j_gene: TRBJ1-6
abundance: .
v_gene: TRBV27
len: 21
d_gene: .
CDR3aa: CASSLYLGHRDPGTYNSPLHF
CDR3nt: TGTGCCAGCAGTTTATACCTGGGACATAGAGACCCCGGCACCTATAATTCACCCCTCCACTTT

j_gene: TRBJ2-7
abundance: .
v_gene: TRBV5-1
len: 13
d_gene: .
CDR3aa: CASSRSGDYEQYF
CDR3nt: TGCGCCAGCAGCAGATCGGGGGACTACGAGCAGTACTTC

j_gene: TRBJ2-7
abundance: .
v_gene: TRBV19
len: 14
d_gene: TRBD1
CDR3aa: CASSTGTGGYEQYF
CDR3nt: TGTGCCAGTAGTACCGGGACAGGGGGCTACGAGCAGTACTTC

j_gene: TRBJ1-5
abundance: .
v_gene: TRBV10-3
len: 13
d_gene: .
CDR3aa: CAISDSGNQPQHF
CDR3nt: TGTGCCATCAGTGACTCCGGGAATCAGCCCCAGCATTTT

j_gene: TRBJ2-7
abundance: .
v_gene: TRBV30
len: 13
d_gene: TRBD1
CDR3aa: CAWRAGGPYEQYF
CDR3nt: TGTGCCTGGAGAGCAGGGGGACCATACGAGCAGTACTTC

j_gene: TRBJ2-7
abundance: .
v_gene: TRBV19
len: 15
d_gene: .
CDR3aa: CASSIGQGLAGEQYF
CDR3nt: TGTGCCAGTAGTATTGGCCAGGGGCTGGCGGGTGAGCAGTACTTC

j_gene: TRBJ2-1
abundance: .
v_gene: TRBV5-1
len: 16
d_gene: TRBD2
CDR3aa: CASSLVSSGRYNEQFF
CDR3nt: TGCGCCAGCAGCTTGGTTTCTAGCGGGAGGTACAATGAGCAGTTCTTC

j_gene: TRBJ2-7
abundance: few
v_gene: TRBV6-5
len: 16
d_gene: TRBD1
CDR3aa: CASSYWGQGGVYEQYF
CDR3nt: TGTGCCAGCAGTTACTGGGGACAGGGGGGGGTCTACGAGCAGTACTTC

j_gene: TRBJ2-2
abundance: .
v_gene: TRBV19
len: 15
d_gene: TRBD1
CDR3aa: CASSIGAGGTGELFF
CDR3nt: TGTGCCAGTAGTATAGGGGCAGGGGGCACCGGGGAGCTGTTTTTT

j_gene: TRBJ2-2
abundance: .
v_gene: TRBV29-1
len: 14
d_gene: .
CDR3aa: CSVNRGGGTGELFF
CDR3nt: TGCAGCGTGAACAGGGGGGGCGGGACCGGGGAGCTGTTTTTT

j_gene: TRBJ2-2
abundance: once
v_gene: TRBV5-4
len: 16
d_gene: TRBD2
CDR3aa: CASSFAGGPNTGELFF
CDR3nt: TGTGCCAGCAGCTTCGCGGGGGGTCCGAACACCGGGGAGCTGTTTTTT

j_gene: TRBJ1-1
abundance: once
v_gene: TRBV7-2
len: 15
d_gene: .
CDR3aa: CASSLDNRAVTEAFF
CDR3nt: TGTGCCAGCAGCTTAGACAACAGGGCGGTCACTGAAGCTTTCTTT

j_gene: TRBJ2-1
abundance: .
v_gene: TRBV11-2
len: 15
d_gene: .
CDR3aa: CASSSQGQYYNEQFF
CDR3nt: TGTGCCAGCAGCTCACAGGGCCAGTATTACAATGAGCAGTTCTTC

j_gene: TRBJ2-7
abundance: .
v_gene: TRBV9
len: 13
d_gene: .
CDR3aa: CASSPPVSYEQYF
CDR3nt: TGTGCCAGCAGCCCCCCTGTTTCCTACGAGCAGTACTTC

j_gene: TRBJ2-7
abundance: .
v_gene: TRBV25-1
len: 13
d_gene: .
CDR3aa: CASSDRAAYEQYF
CDR3nt: TGTGCCAGCAGTGACAGGGCTGCCTACGAGCAGTACTTC

j_gene: TRBJ2-1
abundance: .
v_gene: TRBV7-9
len: 13
d_gene: TRBD1
CDR3aa: CASSLGGGAEQFF
CDR3nt: TGTGCCAGCAGCTTAGGAGGGGGCGCGGAGCAGTTCTTC

j_gene: TRBJ2-7
abundance: .
v_gene: TRBV27
len: 14
d_gene: TRBD1
CDR3aa: CASSSTTGISEQYF
CDR3nt: TGTGCCAGCAGTTCGACGACAGGGATTTCCGAGCAGTACTTC

j_gene: TRBJ2-3
abundance: few
v_gene: TRBV5-6
len: 15
d_gene: TRBD1
CDR3aa: CASSNDREYTDTQYF
CDR3nt: TGTGCCAGCAGCAACGACAGGGAGTACACAGATACGCAGTATTTT

j_gene: TRBJ2-6
abundance: .
v_gene: TRBV18
len: 16
d_gene: .
CDR3aa: CASSDKPGSGANVLTF
CDR3nt: TGTGCCAGCTCAGACAAACCCGGCTCTGGGGCCAACGTCCTGACTTTC

j_gene: TRBJ2-1
abundance: .
v_gene: TRBV7-8
len: 15
d_gene: .
CDR3aa: CASSLRASVRDEQFF
CDR3nt: TGTGCCAGCAGCTTACGGGCTAGCGTTAGAGATGAGCAGTTCTTC

j_gene: TRBJ1-5
abundance: few
v_gene: TRBV4-3
len: 15
d_gene: .
CDR3aa: CASSQVLAGNKTQHF
CDR3nt: TGCGCCAGCAGCCAAGTATTGGCAGGGAATAAAACCCAGCATTTT

j_gene: TRBJ2-5
abundance: .
v_gene: TRBV5-6
len: 17
d_gene: TRBD2
CDR3aa: CASSLSARVATGGTQYF
CDR3nt: TGTGCCAGCAGCTTGAGTGCCCGGGTGGCTACGGGGGGGACCCAGTACTTC

j_gene: TRBJ2-2
abundance: .
v_gene: TRBV21-1
len: 14
d_gene: .
CDR3aa: CASRRQGNTGELFF
CDR3nt: TGTGCCAGCAGACGACAGGGAAACACCGGGGAGCTGTTTTTT

j_gene: TRBJ1-3
abundance: once
v_gene: TRBV15
len: 13
d_gene: .
CDR3aa: CAVRESSGNTIYF
CDR3nt: TGTGCCGTAAGAGAGAGCTCTGGAAACACCATATATTTT

j_gene: TRBJ1-4
abundance: .
v_gene: TRBV6-6
len: 15
d_gene: TRBD1
CDR3aa: CASSYSQGRNEKLFF
CDR3nt: TGTGCCAGCAGTTACTCACAGGGGAGGAATGAAAAACTGTTTTTT

j_gene: TRBJ2-7
abundance: large
v_gene: TRBV7-6
len: 11
d_gene: .
CDR3aa: CASSSGFEQYF
CDR3nt: TGTGCCAGCAGCTCGGGTTTCGAGCAGTACTTC

j_gene: TRBJ2-7
abundance: .
v_gene: TRBV6-5
len: 15
d_gene: .
CDR3aa: CASSYSAGYSYEQYF
CDR3nt: TGTGCCAGCAGTTACTCGGCGGGGTACTCCTACGAGCAGTACTTC

j_gene: TRBJ2-1
abundance: .
v_gene: TRBV7-2
len: 15
d_gene: .
CDR3aa: CASSLDGSSYNEQFF
CDR3nt: TGTGCCAGCAGCTTAGACGGGAGCTCCTACAATGAGCAGTTCTTC

j_gene: TRBJ1-1
abundance: .
v_gene: TRBV5-8
len: 12
d_gene: TRBD1
CDR3aa: CASSFMDREAFF
CDR3nt: TGTGCCAGCAGCTTTATGGACAGGGAAGCTTTCTTT

j_gene: TRBJ2-7
abundance: once
v_gene: TRBV2
len: 15
d_gene: TRBD2
CDR3aa: CASSDPPGGSYEQYF
CDR3nt: TGTGCCAGCAGTGATCCGCCGGGGGGCTCCTACGAGCAGTACTTC

j_gene: TRBJ1-4
abundance: .
v_gene: TRBV18
len: 14
d_gene: .
CDR3aa: CASSRDTEREKLFF
CDR3nt: TGTGCCAGCTCTCGCGACACGGAACGTGAAAAACTGTTTTTT

j_gene: TRBJ1-2
abundance: .
v_gene: TRBV6-4
len: 15
d_gene: .
CDR3aa: CASSDTLQGLDGYTF
CDR3nt: TGTGCCAGCAGTGACACCCTTCAGGGACTCGATGGCTACACCTTC

j_gene: TRBJ1-5
abundance: .
v_gene: TRBV28
len: 16
d_gene: TRBD1
CDR3aa: CASSSLGTVSNQPQHF
CDR3nt: TGTGCCAGCAGTTCGTTAGGGACAGTAAGCAATCAGCCCCAGCATTTT

j_gene: TRBJ2-5
abundance: few
v_gene: TRBV15
len: 16
d_gene: .
CDR3aa: CATSPLIQRAEETQYF
CDR3nt: TGTGCCACCAGCCCCCTTATCCAGCGGGCCGAAGAGACCCAGTACTTC

j_gene: TRBJ2-5
abundance: .
v_gene: TRBV6-5
len: 13
d_gene: TRBD2
CDR3aa: CASSPGRGGTQYF
CDR3nt: TGTGCCAGCAGTCCCGGGCGGGGGGGGACCCAGTACTTC

j_gene: TRBJ1-5
abundance: .
v_gene: TRBV10-3
len: 14
d_gene: TRBD1
CDR3aa: CAISPGQGNQPQHF
CDR3nt: TGTGCCATCAGCCCGGGACAGGGGAATCAGCCCCAGCATTTT

j_gene: TRBJ2-1
abundance: once
v_gene: TRBV29-1
len: 15
d_gene: TRBD2
CDR3aa: CSAVSSGGSYNEQFF
CDR3nt: TGCAGCGCAGTCTCCAGCGGGGGGTCATACAATGAGCAGTTCTTC

j_gene: TRBJ2-7
abundance: .
v_gene: TRBV10-3
len: 13
d_gene: .
CDR3aa: CAQRSSSEGEQYF
CDR3nt: TGTGCCCAAAGATCATCGTCGGAGGGTGAGCAGTACTTC

j_gene: TRBJ1-2
abundance: .
v_gene: TRBV30
len: 11
d_gene: .
CDR3aa: CAWLTGYGYTF
CDR3nt: TGTGCCTGGTTAACAGGGTATGGCTACACCTTC

j_gene: TRBJ2-5
abundance: .
v_gene: TRBV11-1
len: 19
d_gene: TRBD2
CDR3aa: CASSFSSVGLAGKWETQYF
CDR3nt: TGTGCCAGCAGCTTCTCCTCGGTGGGACTAGCGGGAAAGTGGGAGACCCAGTACTTC

j_gene: TRBJ1-1
abundance: .
v_gene: TRBV2
len: 15
d_gene: TRBD1
CDR3aa: CASSSGQGMNTEAFF
CDR3nt: TGTGCCAGCTCCTCGGGACAGGGGATGAACACTGAAGCTTTCTTT

j_gene: TRBJ2-5
abundance: few
v_gene: TRBV30
len: 15
d_gene: TRBD1
CDR3aa: CAWSVPDRGRWAQYF
CDR3nt: TGTGCCTGGAGTGTACCCGACAGGGGCCGGTGGGCCCAGTACTTC

j_gene: TRBJ2-7
abundance: .
v_gene: TRBV4-3
len: 15
d_gene: TRBD1
CDR3aa: CASSQASSQGNEQYF
CDR3nt: TGCGCCAGCAGCCAAGCCTCCTCACAGGGGAACGAGCAGTACTTC

j_gene: TRBJ2-4
abundance: once
v_gene: TRBV28
len: 14
d_gene: .
CDR3aa: CASSLYSSDPIQYF
CDR3nt: TGTGCCAGCAGTTTATATTCCAGCGACCCCATTCAGTACTTC

j_gene: TRBJ1-5
abundance: .
v_gene: TRBV28
len: 16
d_gene: .
CDR3aa: CASSPTLREGNQPQHF
CDR3nt: TGTGCCAGCAGCCCGACGTTGAGGGAAGGGAATCAGCCCCAGCATTTT

j_gene: TRBJ1-1
abundance: .
v_gene: TRBV7-3
len: 14
d_gene: .
CDR3aa: CASSLGGLNTEAFF
CDR3nt: TGTGCCAGCAGCTTAGGAGGCTTGAACACTGAAGCTTTCTTT

j_gene: TRBJ1-1
abundance: .
v_gene: TRBV9
len: 18
d_gene: .
CDR3aa: CASSVAPSPNGGNTEAFF
CDR3nt: TGTGCCAGCAGCGTAGCCCCTTCCCCCAACGGGGGGAACACTGAAGCTTTCTTT

j_gene: TRBJ1-5
abundance: .
v_gene: TRBV7-8
len: 16
d_gene: .
CDR3aa: CASSRERRQPSFPQHF
CDR3nt: TGTGCCAGCAGCCGCGAACGTAGACAACCCTCCTTTCCCCAGCATTTT

j_gene: TRBJ1-2
abundance: .
v_gene: TRBV9
len: 15
d_gene: .
CDR3aa: CASSPGGAVAYGYTF
CDR3nt: TGTGCCAGCAGCCCTGGGGGGGCAGTAGCTTATGGCTACACCTTC

j_gene: TRBJ1-2
abundance: once
v_gene: TRBV5-4
len: 15
d_gene: TRBD1
CDR3aa: CASSNPGTGDYGYTF
CDR3nt: TGTGCCAGCAGCAACCCCGGGACAGGGGACTATGGCTACACCTTC

j_gene: TRBJ1-2
abundance: .
v_gene: TRBV9
len: 13
d_gene: TRBD1
CDR3aa: CASSVGQGGGYTF
CDR3nt: TGTGCCAGCAGCGTAGGACAGGGCGGAGGCTACACCTTC

j_gene: TRBJ2-1
abundance: .
v_gene: TRBV11-1
len: 15
d_gene: .
CDR3aa: CASGLERVSYNEQFF
CDR3nt: TGTGCCAGCGGCTTGGAGAGGGTCTCCTACAATGAGCAGTTCTTC

j_gene: TRBJ2-2
abundance: .
v_gene: TRBV15
len: 16
d_gene: TRBD1
CDR3aa: CATSRGRGTGTGELFF
CDR3nt: TGTGCCACCAGCAGAGGTCGAGGGACAGGGACCGGGGAGCTGTTTTTT

j_gene: TRBJ1-5
abundance: once
v_gene: TRBV6-1
len: 15
d_gene: TRBD1
CDR3aa: CASSEVDRGGQPQHF
CDR3nt: TGTGCCAGCAGTGAGGTGGACAGGGGCGGCCAGCCCCAGCATTTT